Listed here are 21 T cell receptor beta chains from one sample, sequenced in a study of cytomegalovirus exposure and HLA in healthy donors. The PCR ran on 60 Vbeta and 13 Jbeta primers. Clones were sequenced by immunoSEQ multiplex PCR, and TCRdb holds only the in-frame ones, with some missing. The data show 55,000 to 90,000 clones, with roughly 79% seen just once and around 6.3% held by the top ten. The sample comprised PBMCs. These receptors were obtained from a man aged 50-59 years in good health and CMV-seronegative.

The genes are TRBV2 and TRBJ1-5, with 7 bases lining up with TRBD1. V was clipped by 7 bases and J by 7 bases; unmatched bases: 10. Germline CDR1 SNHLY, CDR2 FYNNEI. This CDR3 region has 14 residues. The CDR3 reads CASKTMDRIQPQHF. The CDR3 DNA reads TGTGCCAGCAAGACAATGGACAGGATACAGCCCCAGCATTTT.

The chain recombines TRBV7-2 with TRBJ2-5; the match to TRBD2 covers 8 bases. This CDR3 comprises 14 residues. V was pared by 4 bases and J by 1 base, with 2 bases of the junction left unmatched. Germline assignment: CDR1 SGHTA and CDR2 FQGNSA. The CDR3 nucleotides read TGTGCCAGCAGCTCGGGACTAGTCCAAGAGACCCAGTACTTC. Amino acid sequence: CASSSGLVQETQYF. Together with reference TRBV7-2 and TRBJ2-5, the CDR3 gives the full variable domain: GAGVSQSPSNKVTEKGKDVELRCDPISGHTALYWYRQSLGQGLEFLIYFQGNSAPDKSGLPSDRFSAERTGGSVSTLTIQRTQQEDSAVYLCASSSGLVQETQYFGPGTRLLVL.

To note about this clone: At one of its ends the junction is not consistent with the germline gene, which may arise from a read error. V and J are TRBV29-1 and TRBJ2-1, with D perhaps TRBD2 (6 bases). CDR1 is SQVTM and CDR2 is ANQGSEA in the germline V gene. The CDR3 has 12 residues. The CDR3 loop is CSVRDSSNEQFF. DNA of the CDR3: TGCAGCGTTAGGGACTCCTCCAATGAGCAGTTCTTC.

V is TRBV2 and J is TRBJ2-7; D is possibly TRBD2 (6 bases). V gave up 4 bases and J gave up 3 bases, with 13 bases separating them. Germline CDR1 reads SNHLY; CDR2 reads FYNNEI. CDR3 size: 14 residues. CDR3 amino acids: CASSVGGPLYEQYF. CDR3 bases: TGTGCCAGCAGTGTGGGGGGACCACTCTACGAGCAGTACTTC.

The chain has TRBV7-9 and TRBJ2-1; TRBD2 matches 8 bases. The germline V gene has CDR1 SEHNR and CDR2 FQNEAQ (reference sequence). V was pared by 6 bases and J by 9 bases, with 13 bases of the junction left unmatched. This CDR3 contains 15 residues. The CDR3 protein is CASSRSGSGSGEQFF. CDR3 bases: TGTGCCAGCAGTCGATCCGGGAGCGGGAGCGGTGAGCAGTTCTTC.

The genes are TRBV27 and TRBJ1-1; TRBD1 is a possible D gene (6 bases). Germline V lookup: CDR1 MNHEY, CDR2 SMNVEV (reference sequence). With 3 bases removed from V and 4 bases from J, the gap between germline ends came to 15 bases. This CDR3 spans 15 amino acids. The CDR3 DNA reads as TGTGCCAGCAGTTTGCAACAGGGTCCCGGCACTGAAGCTTTCTTT. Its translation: CASSLQQGPGTEAFF.

CDR3 DNA: TGTGCCAGCAGCTTGGGCGACAATGTCGGGCCCCAGCATTTT. Its protein product is CASSLGDNVGPQHF. J is TRBJ1-5 and V is TRBV7-9; D is ambiguous. This CDR3 has 14 amino acids. Trimming took off 3 bases at V and 9 bases at J, with 15 bases between the two ends. CDR1 and CDR2 (germline): SEHNR, FQNEAQ (reference sequence). The full variable domain, completed using reference TRBV7-9 and TRBJ1-5, is DTGVSQNPRHKITKRGQNVTFRCDPISEHNRLYWYRQTLGQGPEFLTYFQNEAQLEKSRLLSDRFSAERPKGSFSTLEIQRTEQGDSAMYLCASSLGDNVGPQHFGDGTRLSIL.

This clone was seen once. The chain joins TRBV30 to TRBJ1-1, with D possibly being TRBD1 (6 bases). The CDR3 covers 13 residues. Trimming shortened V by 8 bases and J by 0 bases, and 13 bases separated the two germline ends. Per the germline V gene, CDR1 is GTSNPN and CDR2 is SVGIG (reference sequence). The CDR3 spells CAGRGQMNTEAFF. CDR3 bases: TGTGCCGGCAGGGGTCAGATGAACACTGAAGCTTTCTTT.

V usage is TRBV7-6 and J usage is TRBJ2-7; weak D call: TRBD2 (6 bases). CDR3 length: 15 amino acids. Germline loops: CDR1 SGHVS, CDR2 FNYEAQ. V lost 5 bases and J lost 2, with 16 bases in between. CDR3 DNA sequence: TGTGCCAGCAGCCGGGGGTTGGGCACCACCTACGAGCAGTACTTC. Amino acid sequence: CASSRGLGTTYEQYF.

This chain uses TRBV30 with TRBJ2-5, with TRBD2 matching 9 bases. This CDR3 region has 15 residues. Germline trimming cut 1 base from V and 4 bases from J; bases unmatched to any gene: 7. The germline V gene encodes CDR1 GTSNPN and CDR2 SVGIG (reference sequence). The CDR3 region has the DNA TGTGCCTGGAGTGAGCTAGCGGGAAGGAGAGAGACCCAGTACTTC. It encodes CAWSELAGRRETQYF.

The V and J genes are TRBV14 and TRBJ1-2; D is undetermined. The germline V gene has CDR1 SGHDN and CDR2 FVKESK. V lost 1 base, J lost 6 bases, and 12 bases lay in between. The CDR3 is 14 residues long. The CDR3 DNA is TGTGCCAGCAGCCAAGTACAGCCCTCTAATGGCTACACCTTC. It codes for CASSQVQPSNGYTF.

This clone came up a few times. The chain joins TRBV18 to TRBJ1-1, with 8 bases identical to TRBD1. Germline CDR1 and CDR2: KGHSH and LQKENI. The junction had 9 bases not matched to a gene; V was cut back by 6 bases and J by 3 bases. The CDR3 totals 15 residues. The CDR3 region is CASSPSGQGYTEAFF. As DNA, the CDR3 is TGTGCCAGCTCCCCCTCTGGACAGGGTTACACTGAAGCTTTCTTT.

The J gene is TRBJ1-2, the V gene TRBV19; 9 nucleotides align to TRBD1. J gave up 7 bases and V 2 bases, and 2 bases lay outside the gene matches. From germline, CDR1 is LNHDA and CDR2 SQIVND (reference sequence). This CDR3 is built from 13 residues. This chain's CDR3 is CASSIRDRAGYTF. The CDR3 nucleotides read TGTGCCAGTAGTATAAGGGACAGGGCTGGCTACACCTTC.

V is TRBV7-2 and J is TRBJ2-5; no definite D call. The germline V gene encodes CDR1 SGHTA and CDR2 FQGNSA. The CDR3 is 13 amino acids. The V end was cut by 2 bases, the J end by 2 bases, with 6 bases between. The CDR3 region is CASSLRSQETQYF. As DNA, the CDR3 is TGTGCCAGCAGCTTAAGGAGTCAAGAGACCCAGTACTTC.

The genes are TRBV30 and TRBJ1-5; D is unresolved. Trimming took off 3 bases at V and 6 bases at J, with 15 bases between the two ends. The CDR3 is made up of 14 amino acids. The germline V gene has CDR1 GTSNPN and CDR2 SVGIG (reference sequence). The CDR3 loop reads CAWSRGTRGQPQHF. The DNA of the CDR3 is TGTGCCTGGAGCCGGGGAACTCGGGGTCAGCCCCAGCATTTT.

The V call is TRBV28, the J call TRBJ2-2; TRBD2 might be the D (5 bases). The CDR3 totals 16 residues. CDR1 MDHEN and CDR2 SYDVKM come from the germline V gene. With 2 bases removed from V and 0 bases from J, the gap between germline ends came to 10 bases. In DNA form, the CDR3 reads TGTGCCAGCAGTTTAACTAGGGTGGCGAACACCGGGGAGCTGTTTTTT. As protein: CASSLTRVANTGELFF. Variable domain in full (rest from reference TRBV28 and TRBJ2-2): DVKVTQSSRYLVKRTGEKVFLECVQDMDHENMFWYRQDPGLGLRLIYFSYDVKMKEKGDIPEGYSVSREKKERFSLILESASTNQTSMYLCASSLTRVANTGELFFGEGSRLTVL.

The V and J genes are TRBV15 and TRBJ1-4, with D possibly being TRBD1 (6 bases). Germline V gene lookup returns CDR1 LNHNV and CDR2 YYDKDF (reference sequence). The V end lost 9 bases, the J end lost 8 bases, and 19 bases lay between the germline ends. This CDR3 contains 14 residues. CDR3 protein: CATYRDTMGEKLFF. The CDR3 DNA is TGTGCCACTTACCGGGACACCATGGGGGAAAAACTGTTTTTT. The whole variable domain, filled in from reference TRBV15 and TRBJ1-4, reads DAMVIQNPRYQVTQFGKPVTLSCSQTLNHNVMYWYQQKSSQAPKLLFHYYDKDFNNEADTPDNFQSRRPNTSFCFLDIRSPGLGDTAMYLCATYRDTMGEKLFFGSGTQLSVL.

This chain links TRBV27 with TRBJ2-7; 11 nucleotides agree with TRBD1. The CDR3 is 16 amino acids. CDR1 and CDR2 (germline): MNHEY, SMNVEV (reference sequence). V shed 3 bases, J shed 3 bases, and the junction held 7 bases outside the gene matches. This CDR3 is CASSFLLDRGLYEQYF. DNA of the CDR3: TGTGCCAGCAGTTTTCTTTTGGACAGGGGGCTCTACGAGCAGTACTTC.

This CDR3 is CASRGTGDYGYTF. The CDR3 nucleotides read TGTGCCAGCAGGGGCACAGGGGACTATGGCTACACCTTC. The gene calls are TRBV27 and TRBJ1-2; 7 bases agree with TRBD1. V shed 6 bases and J 3 bases; nucleotides not matched to a gene: 4. Germline lookup yields CDR1 MNHEY and CDR2 SMNVEV (reference sequence). The CDR3 runs 13 residues.

CDR3 bases: TGTGCCAGTAGTACTTACAGGGAGCAAGCGGCTTTCTTT. This sequence encodes CASSTYREQAAFF. V and J are TRBV19 and TRBJ1-1; a possible D gene is TRBD1 (6 bases). V dropped 4 bases and J dropped 11 bases, with 17 bases sitting between them. CDR1 is LNHDA, CDR2 SQIVND, per germline (reference sequence). CDR3 length: 13 amino acids.

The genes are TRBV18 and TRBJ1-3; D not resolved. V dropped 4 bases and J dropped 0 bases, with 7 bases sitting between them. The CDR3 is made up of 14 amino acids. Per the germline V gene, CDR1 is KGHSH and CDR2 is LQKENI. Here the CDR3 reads CASSQQSSGNTIYF. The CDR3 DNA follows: TGTGCCAGCTCACAACAGAGCTCTGGAAACACCATATATTTT.